The 5 T cell receptor beta chains listed next were all sequenced from one sample in a study of T cells in Graves' hyperthyroidism and ophthalmopathy. The TCR beta CDR3 regions underwent amplification using RNA transcripts as the source. A first-round RT-PCR of the TCR CDR3 used the HTBI primer set. From the multiplex PCR reads, TCRdb called clonotypes with MiXCR, one entry per CDR3 protein. The sample carries 560,000 or so distinct CDR3 sequences, 15% to 20% recorded once. The specimen sequenced was blood. The receptors here all came from a man aged 35 to 55 with Graves' ophthalmopathy.

This chain links TRBV6-2 or TRBV6-3 with TRBJ2-7; the match to TRBD2 covers 14 bases. This CDR3 comprises 19 residues. CDR1 and CDR2 from the germline V gene are MNHEY and SVGEGT. With V trimmed by 7 bases and J by 0 bases, 14 bases remained unmatched. The CDR3 protein is CASIPMGLAGVSFSYEQYF. In DNA form, the CDR3 reads TGTGCCAGCATCCCTATGGGACTAGCGGGAGTGAGTTTCTCCTACGAGCAGTACTTC.

This clonotype was counted only a few times. The chain employs TRBV25-1 and TRBJ2-5, with TRBD1 identical over 10 bases. V dropped 4 bases and J dropped 2; count of bases not matched to a gene: 7. The CDR3 has 16 residues. Germline CDR1 is MGHDK and CDR2 is SYGVNS. CDR3 coding DNA: TGTGCCAGCAGTGCAGGGGACAGGGGATTTCAAGAGACCCAGTACTTC. Its translation is CASSAGDRGFQETQYF.

The rearrangement uses TRBV2 and TRBJ1-1, with D possibly TRBD1 on 5 matching bases. CDR3 length equals 14 residues. Germline-derived CDR1 and CDR2 are SNHLY and FYNNEI. The germline V and J ends were trimmed by 5 bases and 8 bases, with 18 bases remaining between them. CDR3 bases: TGTGCCAGCAGTCCAGGTCGGACACGACCAGAAGCTTTCTTT. It is translated as CASSPGRTRPEAFF.

V gene TRBV11-2 combines with J gene TRBJ1-2; 9 bases align to TRBD1. V shed 5 bases and J 13 bases; nucleotides not matched to a gene: 35. Germline CDR1 reads SGHAT; CDR2 reads FQNNGV. The CDR3 extends over 21 amino acids. The CDR3 bases are TGTGCCAGCAGCCCCTCCTGGACAGGGGCCGCACAGATCCTATGGCTACCAGTCTCCACCTTC. Encoded protein: CASSPSWTGAAQILWLPVSTF.

The chain carries TRBV4-1 and TRBJ1-3; 8 positions agree with TRBD1. CDR1 MGHRA and CDR2 YSYEKL come from the germline V gene. Trimming removed 1 base from V and 2 bases from J; junction bases left unmatched: 7. This CDR3 is built from 17 residues. The CDR3 DNA is TGCGCCAGCAGCCAAGTAACTGGGACAGGCCCTGGAAACACCATATATTTT. Its protein is CASSQVTGTGPGNTIYF.